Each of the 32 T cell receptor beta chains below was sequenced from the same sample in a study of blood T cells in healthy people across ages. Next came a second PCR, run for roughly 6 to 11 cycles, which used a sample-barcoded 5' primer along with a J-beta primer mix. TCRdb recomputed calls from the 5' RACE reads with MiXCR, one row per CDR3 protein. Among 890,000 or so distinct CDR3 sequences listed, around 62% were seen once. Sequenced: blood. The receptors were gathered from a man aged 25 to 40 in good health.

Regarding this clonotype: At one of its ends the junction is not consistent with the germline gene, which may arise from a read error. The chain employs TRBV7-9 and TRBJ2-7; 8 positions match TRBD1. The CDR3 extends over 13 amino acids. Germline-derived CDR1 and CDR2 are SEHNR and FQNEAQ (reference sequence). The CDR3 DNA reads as TGTGCCGGCAGCTTAAGACAGGGGTACGAGCAGTACTTC. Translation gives CAGSLRQGYEQYF.

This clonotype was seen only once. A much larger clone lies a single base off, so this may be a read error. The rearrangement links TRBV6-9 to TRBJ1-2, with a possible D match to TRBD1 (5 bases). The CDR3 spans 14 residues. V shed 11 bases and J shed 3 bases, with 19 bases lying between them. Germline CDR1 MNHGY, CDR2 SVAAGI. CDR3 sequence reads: CAGIMIWGHYGYTF. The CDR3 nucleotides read TGTGCCGGCATTATGATCTGGGGACACTATGGCTACACCTTC.

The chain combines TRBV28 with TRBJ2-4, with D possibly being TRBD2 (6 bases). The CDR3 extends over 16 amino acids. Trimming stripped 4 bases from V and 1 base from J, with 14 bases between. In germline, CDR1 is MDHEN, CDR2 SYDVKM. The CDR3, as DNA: TGTGCCAGCAGTTCGGAAGGGGCGGGGGCCAAAAACATTCAGTACTTC. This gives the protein CASSSEGAGAKNIQYF.

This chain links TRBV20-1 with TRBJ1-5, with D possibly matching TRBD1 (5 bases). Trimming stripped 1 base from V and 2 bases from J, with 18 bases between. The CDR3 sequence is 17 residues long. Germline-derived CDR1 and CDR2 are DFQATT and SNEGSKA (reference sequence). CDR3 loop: CSARVGPGWERNQPQHF. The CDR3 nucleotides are TGCAGTGCTAGAGTGGGACCAGGGTGGGAGCGCAATCAGCCCCAGCATTTT.

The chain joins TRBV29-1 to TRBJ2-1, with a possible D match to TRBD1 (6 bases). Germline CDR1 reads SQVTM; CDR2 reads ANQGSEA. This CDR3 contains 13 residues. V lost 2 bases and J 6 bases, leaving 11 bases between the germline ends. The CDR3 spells CSVERLGGNEQFF. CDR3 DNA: TGCAGCGTTGAACGGTTAGGGGGCAATGAGCAGTTCTTC.

The CDR3 here is CSARDKRGTSGTYYNEQFF. CDR3 coding DNA: TGCAGTGCTAGAGATAAGAGGGGAACTAGCGGGACCTATTACAATGAGCAGTTCTTC. This rearrangement joins TRBV20-1 to TRBJ2-1, with TRBD2 identical over 10 bases. The CDR3 spans 19 residues. V lost 0 bases, J lost 4 bases, and 15 bases stayed unmatched. The germline V gene encodes CDR1 DFQATT and CDR2 SNEGSKA (reference sequence).

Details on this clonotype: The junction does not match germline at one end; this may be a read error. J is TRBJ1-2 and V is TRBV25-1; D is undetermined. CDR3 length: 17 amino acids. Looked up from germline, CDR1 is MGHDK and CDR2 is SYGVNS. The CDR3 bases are TGTGCCAGCAGTGAAGATGGCGCGTGGGGTTTGGCCTATGGTTACACCTTC. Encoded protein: CASSEDGAWGLAYGYTF.

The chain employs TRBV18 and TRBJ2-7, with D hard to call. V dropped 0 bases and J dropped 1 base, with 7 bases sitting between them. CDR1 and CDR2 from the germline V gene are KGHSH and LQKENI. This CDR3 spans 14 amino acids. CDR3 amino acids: CASSPPAGSYEQYF. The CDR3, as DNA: TGTGCCAGCTCACCACCAGCAGGTTCCTACGAGCAGTACTTC.

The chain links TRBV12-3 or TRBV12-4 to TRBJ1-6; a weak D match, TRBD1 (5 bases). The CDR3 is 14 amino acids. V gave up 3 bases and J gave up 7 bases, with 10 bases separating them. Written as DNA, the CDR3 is TGTGCCAGCAGTTTTTCCCGGGGGAATTCACCCCTCCACTTT. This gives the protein CASSFSRGNSPLHF.

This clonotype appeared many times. Here the CDR3 DNA reads TGCGCCAGCAGCTTGCGGGGTGGCACTGAAGCTTTCTTT. Translated: CASSLRGGTEAFF. The chain has TRBV5-1 and TRBJ1-1; D unresolved. The germline V gene encodes CDR1 SGHRS and CDR2 YFSETQ. The CDR3 has 13 amino acids. Trimming took off 1 base at V and 4 bases at J, with 8 bases between the two ends.

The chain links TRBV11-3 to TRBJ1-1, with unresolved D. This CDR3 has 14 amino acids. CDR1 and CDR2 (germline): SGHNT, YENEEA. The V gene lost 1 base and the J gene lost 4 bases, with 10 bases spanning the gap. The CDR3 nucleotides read TGTGCCAGCAGCTTAGGAGGGTTGAGCACTGAAGCTTTCTTT. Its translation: CASSLGGLSTEAFF.

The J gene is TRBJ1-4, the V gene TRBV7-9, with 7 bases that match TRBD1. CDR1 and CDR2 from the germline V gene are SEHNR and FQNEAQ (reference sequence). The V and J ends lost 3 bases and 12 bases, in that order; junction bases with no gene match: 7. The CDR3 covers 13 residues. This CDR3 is CASSLKQGTELFF. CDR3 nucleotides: TGTGCCAGCAGCTTGAAACAGGGGACAGAACTGTTTTTT.

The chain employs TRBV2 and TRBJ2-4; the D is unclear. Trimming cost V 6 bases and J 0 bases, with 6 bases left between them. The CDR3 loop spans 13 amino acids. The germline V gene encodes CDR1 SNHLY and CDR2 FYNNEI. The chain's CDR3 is CASRRLAKNIQYF. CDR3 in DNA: TGTGCCAGCAGGAGGTTAGCCAAAAACATTCAGTACTTC.

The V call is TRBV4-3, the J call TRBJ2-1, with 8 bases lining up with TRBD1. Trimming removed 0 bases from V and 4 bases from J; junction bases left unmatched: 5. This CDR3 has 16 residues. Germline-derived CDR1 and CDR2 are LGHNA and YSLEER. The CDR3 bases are TGCGCCAGCAGCCAAGATAGGACAGGGTTGTACAATGAGCAGTTCTTC. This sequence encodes CASSQDRTGLYNEQFF.

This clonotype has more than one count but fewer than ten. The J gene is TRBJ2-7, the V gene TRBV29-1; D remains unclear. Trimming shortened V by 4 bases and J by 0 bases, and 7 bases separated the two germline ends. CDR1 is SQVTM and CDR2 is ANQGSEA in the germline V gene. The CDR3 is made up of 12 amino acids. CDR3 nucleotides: TGCAGCGTTGGACACCTCTCCTACGAGCAGTACTTC. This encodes CSVGHLSYEQYF.

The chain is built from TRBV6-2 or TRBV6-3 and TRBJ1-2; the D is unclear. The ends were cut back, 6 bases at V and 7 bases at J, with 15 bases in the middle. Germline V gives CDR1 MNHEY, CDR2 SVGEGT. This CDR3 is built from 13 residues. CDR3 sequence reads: CASSNQKPTGYTF. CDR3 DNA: TGTGCCAGCAGCAATCAGAAACCCACTGGCTACACCTTC.

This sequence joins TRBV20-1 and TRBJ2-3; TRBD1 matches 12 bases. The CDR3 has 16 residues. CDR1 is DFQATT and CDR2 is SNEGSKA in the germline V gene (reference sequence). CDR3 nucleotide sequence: TGCATTCTTCCCTCCGGGACAGGGGGCGTCTTTGATACGCAGTATTTT. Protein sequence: CILPSGTGGVFDTQYF.

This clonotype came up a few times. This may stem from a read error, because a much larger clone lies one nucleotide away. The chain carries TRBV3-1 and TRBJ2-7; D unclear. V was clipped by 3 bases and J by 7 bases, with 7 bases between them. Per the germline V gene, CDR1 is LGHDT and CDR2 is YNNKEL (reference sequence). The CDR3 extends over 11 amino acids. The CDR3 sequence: CASSQYNEQYF. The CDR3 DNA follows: TGTGCCAGCAGCCAGTACAATGAGCAGTACTTC.

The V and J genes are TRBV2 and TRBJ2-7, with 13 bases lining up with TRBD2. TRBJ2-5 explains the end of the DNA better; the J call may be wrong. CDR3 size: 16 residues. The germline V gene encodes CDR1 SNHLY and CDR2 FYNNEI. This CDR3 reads CASTMAGTSGAETQYF. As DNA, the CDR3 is TGTGCCAGTACGATGGCCGGGACTAGCGGGGCCGAGACCCAGTACTTC.

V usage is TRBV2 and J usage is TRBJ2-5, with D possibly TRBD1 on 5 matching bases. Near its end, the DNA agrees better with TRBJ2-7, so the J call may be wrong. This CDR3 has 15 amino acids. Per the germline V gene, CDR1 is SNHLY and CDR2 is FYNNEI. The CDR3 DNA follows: TGTGCCAGCAGTGAGGTCAGGGATAAGTCGGTCGAGCAGTACTTC. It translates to CASSEVRDKSVEQYF.

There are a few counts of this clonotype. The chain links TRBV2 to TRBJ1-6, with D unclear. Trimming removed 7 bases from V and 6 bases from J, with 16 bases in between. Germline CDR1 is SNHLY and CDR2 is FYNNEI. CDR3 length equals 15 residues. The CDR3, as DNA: TGTGCCAGCAAGCTACGGACGGAAAGTAATTCACCCCTCCACTTT. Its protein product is CASKLRTESNSPLHF.

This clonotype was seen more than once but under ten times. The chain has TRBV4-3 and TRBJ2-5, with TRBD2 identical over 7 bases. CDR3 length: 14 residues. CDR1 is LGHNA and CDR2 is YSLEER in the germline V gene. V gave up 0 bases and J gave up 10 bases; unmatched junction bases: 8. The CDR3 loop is CASSQDIGGRDQYF. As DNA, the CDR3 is TGCGCCAGCAGCCAAGATATCGGGGGGAGGGACCAGTACTTC.

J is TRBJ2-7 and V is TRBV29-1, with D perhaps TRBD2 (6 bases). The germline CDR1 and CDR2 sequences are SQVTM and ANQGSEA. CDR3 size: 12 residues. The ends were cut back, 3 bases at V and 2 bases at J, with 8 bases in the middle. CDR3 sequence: CSVDGGTYEQYF. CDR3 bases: TGCAGCGTTGACGGGGGAACCTACGAGCAGTACTTC.

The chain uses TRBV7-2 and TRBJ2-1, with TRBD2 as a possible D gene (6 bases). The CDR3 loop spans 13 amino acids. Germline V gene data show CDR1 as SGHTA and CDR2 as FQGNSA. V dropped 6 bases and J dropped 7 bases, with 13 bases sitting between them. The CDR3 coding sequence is TGTGCCAGCAGTCGGATCGGAGGGAATGAGCAGTTCTTC. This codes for CASSRIGGNEQFF.

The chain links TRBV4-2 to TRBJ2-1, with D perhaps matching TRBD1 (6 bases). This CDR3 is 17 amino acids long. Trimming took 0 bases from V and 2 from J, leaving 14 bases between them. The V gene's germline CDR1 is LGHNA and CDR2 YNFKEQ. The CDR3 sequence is CASSQDSDTGTYNEQFF. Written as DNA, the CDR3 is TGTGCCAGCAGCCAAGATAGTGATACAGGGACCTACAATGAGCAGTTCTTC.

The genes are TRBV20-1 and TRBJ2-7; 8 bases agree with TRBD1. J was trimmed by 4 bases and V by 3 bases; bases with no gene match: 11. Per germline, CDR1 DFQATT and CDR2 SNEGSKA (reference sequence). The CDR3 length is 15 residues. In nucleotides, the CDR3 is TGCAGTGCTAGCCGTGGACAGGGAGGCGTATACGAGCAGTACTTC. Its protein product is CSASRGQGGVYEQYF.

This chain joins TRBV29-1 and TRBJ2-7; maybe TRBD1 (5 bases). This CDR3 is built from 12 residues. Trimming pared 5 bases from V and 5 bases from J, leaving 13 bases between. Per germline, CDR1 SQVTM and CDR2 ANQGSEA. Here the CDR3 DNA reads TGCAGCGTTAATATTACAGGAAACGAGCAGTACTTC. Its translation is CSVNITGNEQYF.

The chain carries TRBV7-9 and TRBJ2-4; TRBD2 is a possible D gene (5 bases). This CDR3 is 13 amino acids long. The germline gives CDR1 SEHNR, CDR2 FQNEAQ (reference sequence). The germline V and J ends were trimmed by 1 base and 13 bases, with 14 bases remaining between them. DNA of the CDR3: TGTGCCAGCAGCTTAGTCCCTTTTGGGGAGCAGTACTTC. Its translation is CASSLVPFGEQYF.

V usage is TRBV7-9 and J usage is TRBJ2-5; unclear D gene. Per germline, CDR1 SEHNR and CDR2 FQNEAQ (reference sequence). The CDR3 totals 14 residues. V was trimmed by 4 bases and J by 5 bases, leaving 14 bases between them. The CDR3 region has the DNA TGTGCCAGCAGCTCCGACGGCAGGAGTGAGACCCAGTACTTC. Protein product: CASSSDGRSETQYF.

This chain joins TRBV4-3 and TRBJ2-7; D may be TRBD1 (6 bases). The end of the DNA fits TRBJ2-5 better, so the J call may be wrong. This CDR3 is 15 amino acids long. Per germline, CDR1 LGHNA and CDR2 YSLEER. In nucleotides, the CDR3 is TGCGCCAGCAGCCAAGAGCTAGGGGGAGAAGAGACCCAGTACTTC. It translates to CASSQELGGEETQYF.

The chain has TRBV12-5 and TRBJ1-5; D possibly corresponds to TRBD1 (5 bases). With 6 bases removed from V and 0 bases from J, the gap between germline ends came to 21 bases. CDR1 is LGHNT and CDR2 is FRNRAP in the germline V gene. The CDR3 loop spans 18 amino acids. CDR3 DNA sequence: TGTGCTAGTGGCATAGGGGACTCTCCAGTTCATAGCAATCAGCCCCAGCATTTT. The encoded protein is CASGIGDSPVHSNQPQHF. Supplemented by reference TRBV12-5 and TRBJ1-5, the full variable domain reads DARVTQTPRHKVTEMGQEVTMRCQPILGHNTVFWYRQTMMQGLELLAYFRNRAPLDDSGMPKDRFSAEMPDATLATLKIQPSEPRDSAVYFCASGIGDSPVHSNQPQHFGDGTRLSIL.

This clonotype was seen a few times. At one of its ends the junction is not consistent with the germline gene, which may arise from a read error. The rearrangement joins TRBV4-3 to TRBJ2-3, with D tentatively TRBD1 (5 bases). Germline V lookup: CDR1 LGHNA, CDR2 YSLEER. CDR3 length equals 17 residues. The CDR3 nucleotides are TGCGCCAGCAGCGAAGACCCGCGGCCAGGGCTCACAGATACGCAGTATTTT. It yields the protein CASSEDPRPGLTDTQYF.